This T cell receptor beta chain stems from a study of shared clonotypes between healthy human individuals. Study outcomes and limitations: Some clonotypes were shared by all four sorted-subset donors, while others were not shared. The non-shared ones had lower generation probabilities than the shared ones. On the whole, naive subsets had larger estimated richness than memory subsets had. A few donors showed sharing of about 4.6% of naive CD4 clonotypes.

Positive CCR7 selection of CD45RO-negative cells yielded the naive CD8 cells, and terminally differentiated effector memory CD45RA+ cells were excluded. Germline CDR1 and CDR2: MNHEY and SMNVEV (reference sequence). The V end was cut by 1 base, the J end by 1 base, with 2 bases between. The CDR3 covers 13 residues. A deep-level run was used for the assay. Profiling relied on immunoSEQ multiplex PCR, and the TCRdb table lists in-frame clones only, not all of them. The table has over 2,000,000 clones, over 85% seen once. Worth noting for this clone: Its antigen is currently unknown. This same CDR3 is encoded by further DNA sequences in the sample.

This clonotype originated in a young man in good health. Some clones in this sample may be carry-over from other donors' samples. This rearrangement joins TRBV27 to TRBJ1-5; the D is unclear. The sequenced sample was naive CD8+ T cells from PBMCs. CDR3 coding DNA: TGTGCCAGCAGTTTATTAAGCAATCAGCCCCAGCATTTT. This codes for CASSLLSNQPQHF.